This T cell receptor beta chain was observed in a study of T cell changes during pregnancy in multiple sclerosis. Germline CDR1 reads MDHEN; CDR2 reads SYDVKM. V shed 7 bases, J shed 5 bases, and the junction held 8 bases outside the gene matches. The CDR3 spans 15 residues. The assay was immunoSEQ multiplex PCR, and TCRdb's table has in-frame clones only and misses some. This sample has about 42,000 clones, with about 96% found just once. The TCR comes from a female donor with multiple sclerosis, enrolled in a pregnancy study. This chain joins TRBV28 and TRBJ2-7; 13 nucleotides align to TRBD2. This material consisted of peripheral blood, taken in the second trimester of pregnancy. CDR3 nucleotides: TGTGCCAGCAAATCCGGGACTAGCGGGAACAACGAGCAGTACTTC. Its translation: CASKSGTSGNNEQYF.